What follows are 16 T cell receptor beta chains derived from one specimen sequenced in a study of blood T cells in healthy people across ages. It was with a sample-barcoded 5' primer and a J-beta primer mix that a second PCR of about 7 to 12 cycles was run. TCRdb reprocessed the 5' RACE reads with MiXCR, giving one entry per CDR3 protein. Seen here are about 290,000 distinct CDR3 sequences, roughly a quarter observed once, and the top ten hold approximately 29%. The specimen sequenced was blood. These receptors originate from a woman aged 65 to 85 in good health.

About this clonotype itself: The conserved final phenylalanine or tryptophan is absent from the CDR3, which likely points to a read error. This chain links TRBV12-3 or TRBV12-4 with TRBJ1-2, with a possible D match to TRBD1 (5 bases). Trimming stripped 10 bases from V and 2 bases from J, with 14 bases between. The CDR3 totals 13 residues. For the CDR3, the DNA is TGTGCCACATCTACGGGGGGAAACTATGGCTACACCCTC. The encoded protein is CATSTGGNYGYTL.

Of note for this clonotype: This may come from a read error, since a much larger clone is one base off. The chain employs TRBV29-1 and TRBJ2-1, with a weak D call TRBD2 (6 bases). CDR3 length: 16 residues. Germline CDR1 is SQVTM and CDR2 is ANQGSEA. CDR3 sequence (DNA): TGCAGCATTGAAAGGGTGGGAGGTTCTACGAGAGATGAGCAGTTCTTC. Translating gives CSIERVGGSTRDEQFF.

The chain links TRBV5-4 to TRBJ2-6; D is perhaps TRBD1 (5 bases). CDR1 SGHNT and CDR2 YYREEE come from the germline V gene (reference sequence). The V and J ends lost 0 bases and 1 base respectively, with 11 bases between them. The CDR3 has 17 amino acids. In DNA form, the CDR3 reads TGTGCCAGCAGCTTGGTGCAGGGAAGGTCTGGGGCCAACGTCCTGACTTTC. Protein: CASSLVQGRSGANVLTF.

This chain uses TRBV7-2 with TRBJ1-5, with 7 bases aligning to TRBD1. CDR3 length: 15 amino acids. Germline-derived CDR1 and CDR2 are SGHTA and FQGNSA. J was trimmed by 7 bases and V by 1 base; bases with no gene match: 7. The CDR3 is CASSLEPGGWQPQHF. CDR3 nucleotides: TGTGCCAGCAGCTTAGAACCAGGGGGATGGCAGCCCCAGCATTTT.

This clonotype came up a few times. The chain combines TRBV29-1 with TRBJ2-3; no definite D call. The CDR3 covers 13 residues. V lost 3 bases and J lost 3, with 10 bases in between. Germline V gene data show CDR1 as SQVTM and CDR2 as ANQGSEA. The CDR3 sequence is CSVDVSATDTQYF. CDR3 coding DNA: TGCAGCGTTGATGTGAGTGCGACAGATACGCAGTATTTT.

This clonotype was counted a few times. The chain carries TRBV7-9 and TRBJ1-5; D is unclear. CDR3 size: 15 residues. V lost 5 bases to trimming and J lost 3 bases, with 14 bases between them. The germline CDR1 and CDR2 sequences are SEHNR and FQNEAQ (reference sequence). This CDR3 reads CASSLGPRDNQPQHF. In DNA form, the CDR3 reads TGTGCCAGCAGCCTTGGCCCCCGGGACAATCAGCCCCAGCATTTT.

The chain has TRBV5-1 and TRBJ1-1; D is possibly TRBD1 (5 bases). V was trimmed by 0 bases and J by 7 bases, leaving 19 bases between them. The CDR3 totals 16 residues. The germline V gene has CDR1 SGHRS and CDR2 YFSETQ. The CDR3 protein is CASSLGLQLTGGEAFF. The DNA for the CDR3 is TGCGCCAGCAGCTTGGGGCTACAGCTCACCGGGGGTGAAGCTTTCTTT. The full variable domain, with the rest looked up from reference TRBV5-1 and TRBJ1-1, is KAGVTQTPRYLIKTRGQQVTLSCSPISGHRSVSWYQQTPGQGLQFLFEYFSETQRNKGNFPGRFSGRQFSNSRSEMNVSTLELGDSALYLCASSLGLQLTGGEAFFGQGTRLTVV.

This clonotype was observed a handful of times. The gene calls are TRBV28 and TRBJ1-5; no firm D call. Germline V gene lookup returns CDR1 MDHEN and CDR2 SYDVKM. V was cut by 6 bases and J by 3 bases, with 6 bases left in between. The CDR3 runs to 12 residues. The CDR3 protein is CASRKFNQPQHF. For the CDR3, the DNA is TGTGCCAGCAGAAAATTCAATCAGCCCCAGCATTTT.

The chain recombines TRBV5-5 with TRBJ1-2; D not resolved. The germline V and J ends were trimmed by 1 base and 4 bases, with 8 bases remaining between them. Germline CDR1 and CDR2: SGHKS and YYEKEE (reference sequence). This CDR3 has 13 amino acids. CDR3 protein: CASSLTELYGYTF. DNA of the CDR3: TGTGCCAGCAGCTTGACAGAGCTCTATGGCTACACCTTC.

Many counts were recorded for this clonotype. V and J are TRBV7-2 and TRBJ2-5; possibly TRBD1 for D (6 bases). Between the trimmed V and J ends, which lost 1 base and 3 bases, there was a span of 9 bases. The V gene's germline CDR1 is SGHTA and CDR2 FQGNSA. This CDR3 contains 14 residues. CDR3: CASSLVQGKETQYF. CDR3 DNA: TGTGCCAGCAGCTTAGTGCAGGGGAAAGAGACCCAGTACTTC.

In its sample, this clonotype was seen a few times. This chain connects TRBV11-2 to TRBJ2-7; perhaps TRBD1 as D (5 bases). The CDR3 has 17 residues. Per germline, CDR1 SGHAT and CDR2 FQNNGV. The germline V and J ends were trimmed by 2 bases and 2 bases, with 19 bases remaining between them. The DNA of the CDR3 is TGTGCCAGCAGCTTACGCTCCGGTGCAGGGTCCCCCTACGAGCAGTACTTC. Its translation: CASSLRSGAGSPYEQYF.

To note about this clonotype: A read error may be the cause here, since a much bigger clone is one base away. This chain connects TRBV7-2 to TRBJ2-3; D remains ambiguous. The CDR3 contains 14 residues. The germline V gene encodes CDR1 SGHTA and CDR2 FQGNSA. In nucleotides, the CDR3 is TGTGCCGGCAGTCGACTGGCTAGCACAGATACGCAGTATTTT. It codes for CAGSRLASTDTQYF.

This clonotype was picked up a small number of times. This chain joins TRBV7-2 and TRBJ2-3; D remains unclear. Germline loops: CDR1 SGHTA, CDR2 FQGNSA. The CDR3 consists of 13 residues. Trimming left V 5 bases short and J 6 bases short, with 12 bases between. This CDR3 is CASSPLGFDTQYF. Written as DNA, the CDR3 is TGTGCCAGCAGCCCTCTGGGGTTCGATACGCAGTATTTT.

This clonotype came up many times. DNA of the CDR3: TGCAGCGTCGACCTATCCCCTAGCAATGAGCAGTTCTTC. This sequence encodes CSVDLSPSNEQFF. This sequence joins TRBV29-1 and TRBJ2-1, with unresolved D. Trimming took off 6 bases at V and 6 bases at J, with 15 bases between the two ends. CDR1 is SQVTM, CDR2 ANQGSEA, per germline. The CDR3 length is 13 residues.

The sample holds a few counts of this clonotype. The J gene is TRBJ1-6, the V gene TRBV4-1; 8 positions agree with TRBD1. This CDR3 is built from 16 residues. CDR1 MGHRA and CDR2 YSYEKL come from the germline V gene. The V segment lost 8 bases and the J segment 7 bases; nucleotides outside the gene matches: 13. CDR3 nucleotides: TGCGCCAGCCGAGATCACAGGGGGGGTGGGAATTCACCCCTCCACTTT. This sequence encodes CASRDHRGGGNSPLHF.

This clonotype was seen a handful of times. The rearrangement uses TRBV9 and TRBJ2-3; 8 positions agree with TRBD2. V was clipped by 3 bases and J by 4 bases; unmatched bases: 13. The CDR3 is 17 residues long. Looked up from germline, CDR1 is SGDLS and CDR2 is YYNGEE. The CDR3 sequence is CASSEPGLEDFSDTQYF. CDR3 DNA sequence: TGTGCCAGCAGCGAGCCGGGACTAGAAGACTTCTCAGATACGCAGTATTTT.